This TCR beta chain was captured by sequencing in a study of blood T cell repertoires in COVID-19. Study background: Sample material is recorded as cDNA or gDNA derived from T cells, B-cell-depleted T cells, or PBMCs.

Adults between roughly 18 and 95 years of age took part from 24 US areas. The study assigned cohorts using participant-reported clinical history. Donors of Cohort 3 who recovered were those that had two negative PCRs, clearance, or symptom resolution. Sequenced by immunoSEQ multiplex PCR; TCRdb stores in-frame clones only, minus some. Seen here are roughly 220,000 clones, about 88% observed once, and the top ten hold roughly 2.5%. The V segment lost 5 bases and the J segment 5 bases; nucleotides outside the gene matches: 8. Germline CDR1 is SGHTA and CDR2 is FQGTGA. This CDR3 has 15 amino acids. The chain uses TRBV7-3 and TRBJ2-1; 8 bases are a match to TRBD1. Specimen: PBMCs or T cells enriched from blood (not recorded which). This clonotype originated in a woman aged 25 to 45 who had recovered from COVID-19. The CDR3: CASSPTGTGNNEQFF. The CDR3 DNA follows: TGTGCCAGCAGCCCAACCGGGACAGGCAACAATGAGCAGTTCTTC.